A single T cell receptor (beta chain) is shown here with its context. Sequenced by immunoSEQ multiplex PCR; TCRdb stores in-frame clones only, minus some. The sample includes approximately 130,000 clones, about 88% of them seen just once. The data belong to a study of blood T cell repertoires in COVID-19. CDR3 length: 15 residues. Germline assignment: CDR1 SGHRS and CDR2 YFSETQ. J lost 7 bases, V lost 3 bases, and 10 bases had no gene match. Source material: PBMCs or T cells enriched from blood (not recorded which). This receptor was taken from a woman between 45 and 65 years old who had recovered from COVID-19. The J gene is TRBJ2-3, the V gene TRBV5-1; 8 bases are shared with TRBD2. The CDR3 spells CASSSGTRERNTQYF. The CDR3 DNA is TGCGCCAGCAGCTCCGGGACTAGGGAGCGTAATACGCAGTATTTT.